This passage covers 14 T cell receptor beta chains from one sample sequenced in a study of chemoradiotherapy in HPV16-positive cancers. Data came from immunoSEQ multiplex PCR; TCRdb stores just in-frame clones and leaves some out. Of approximately 12,000 clones listed, roughly 70% are singletons. The sample was acquired from a patient who underwent chemoradiotherapy. These TCRs come from a human donor with HPV-associated anogenital cancer.

The rearrangement joins TRBV6-1 to TRBJ2-7; 9 bases agree with TRBD1. J lost 1 base, V lost 3 bases, and 7 bases had no gene match. The CDR3 has 16 amino acids. Germline V lookup: CDR1 MNHNS, CDR2 SASEGT. CDR3 DNA sequence: TGTGCCAGCAGTGACCGACTACAGGGGGCTTCCTACGAGCAGTACTTC. This encodes CASSDRLQGASYEQYF.

This clone was recorded only once. This chain connects TRBV5-8 to TRBJ1-2; 10 nucleotides match TRBD1. The CDR3 contains 15 residues. Germline trimming cut 4 bases from V and 3 bases from J; bases unmatched to any gene: 6. Germline V gene data show CDR1 as SGHTS and CDR2 as YDEGEE. The CDR3 coding sequence is TGTGCCAGCAGCCTGCGGGACAGGGGTGACTATGGCTACACCTTC. Translating it yields CASSLRDRGDYGYTF. Full variable domain (rest looked up from reference TRBV5-8 and TRBJ1-2): EAGVTQSPTHLIKTRGQQATLRCSPISGHTSVYWYQQALGLGLQFLLWYDEGEERNRGNFPPRFSGRQFPNYSSELNVNALELEDSALYLCASSLRDRGDYGYTFGSGTRLTVV.

The chain links TRBV14 to TRBJ2-3, with 8 nucleotides matching TRBD2. This CDR3 has 15 amino acids. V trimming: 0 bases; J trimming: 6 bases; junction bases outside the gene matches: 5. Germline V CDR1 and CDR2: SGHDN, FVKESK. The CDR3 DNA follows: TGTGCCAGCAGCCAAGATGGGGCGGGAGGCGATACGCAGTATTTT. Protein: CASSQDGAGGDTQYF.

The genes are TRBV6-4 and TRBJ2-1; 7 bases are a match to TRBD2. The CDR3 is made up of 13 amino acids. Germline assignment: CDR1 MRHNA and CDR2 SNTAGT. The junction had 3 bases not matched to a gene; V was cut back by 5 bases and J by 5 bases. CDR3 bases: TGTGCCAGCAGTCCCGGGACTAACAATGAGCAGTTCTTC. This encodes CASSPGTNNEQFF.

The V and J genes are TRBV2 and TRBJ2-5, with 11 bases lining up with TRBD1. CDR1 and CDR2 (germline): SNHLY, FYNNEI. The trim removed 8 bases at V and 5 bases at J, leaving 10 bases unmatched. This CDR3 comprises 15 residues. The CDR3 sequence: CASPTDRGRRETQYF. For the CDR3, the DNA is TGTGCCAGCCCAACGGACAGGGGGCGCAGGGAGACCCAGTACTTC.

The chain couples TRBV4-3 to TRBJ2-7, with TRBD2 identical over 10 bases. This CDR3 has 16 residues. CDR1 and CDR2 (germline): LGHNA, YSLEER. The J segment lost 1 base and the V segment lost 0 bases, leaving 3 bases of the junction unmatched. CDR3 nucleotides: TGCGCCAGCAGCCAAGATCTACTAGCGGGGTCCTACGAGCAGTACTTC. It specifies CASSQDLLAGSYEQYF.

The V and J genes are TRBV28 and TRBJ2-7, with 7 bases that match TRBD2. V trimming: 5 bases; J trimming: 8 bases; junction bases outside the gene matches: 9. The CDR3 runs 13 residues. Germline loops: CDR1 MDHEN, CDR2 SYDVKM. CDR3 sequence: CASSRSGNNQQYF. As DNA, the CDR3 is TGTGCCAGCAGTCGAAGCGGGAACAACCAGCAGTACTTC.

The count of this clone is one. This chain links TRBV6-4 with TRBJ2-1; tentatively, D is TRBD2 (6 bases). The germline V gene has CDR1 MRHNA and CDR2 SNTAGT. The CDR3 covers 14 residues. Trimming shortened V by 5 bases and J by 5 bases, and 13 bases separated the two germline ends. The CDR3: CASSMSGLNNEQFF. For the CDR3, the DNA is TGTGCCAGCAGTATGAGCGGGCTAAACAATGAGCAGTTCTTC.

This chain joins TRBV5-1 and TRBJ1-1, with TRBD1 matching over 8 bases. This CDR3 contains 14 residues. V gave up 0 bases and J gave up 5 bases; unmatched junction bases: 3. Germline-derived CDR1 and CDR2 are SGHRS and YFSETQ. The CDR3 is CASSLARGRTEAFF. CDR3 bases: TGCGCCAGCAGCTTGGCCAGGGGGCGTACTGAAGCTTTCTTT. The full variable domain, rest sourced from reference TRBV5-1 and TRBJ1-1, is KAGVTQTPRYLIKTRGQQVTLSCSPISGHRSVSWYQQTPGQGLQFLFEYFSETQRNKGNFPGRFSGRQFSNSRSEMNVSTLELGDSALYLCASSLARGRTEAFFGQGTRLTVV.

This clone was detected a few times. The chain has TRBV9 and TRBJ2-3; TRBD1 aligns across 8 bases. Germline loops: CDR1 SGDLS, CDR2 YYNGEE. This CDR3 spans 14 amino acids. V gave up 7 bases and J gave up 3 bases; unmatched junction bases: 7. The CDR3 DNA reads TGTGCCAGCGCTGGACAGGGCTCGACAGATACGCAGTATTTT. Its translation is CASAGQGSTDTQYF.

With regard to this clone: One end of the junction varies from germline; a read error may be responsible. The V call is TRBV28, the J call TRBJ2-2, with 13 bases fitting TRBD2. This CDR3 spans 18 amino acids. CDR1 and CDR2 from the germline V gene are MDHEN and SYDVKM. The CDR3 DNA reads as TGTGCCAGCAGTCTATGGACTAGCGGGAGTTATAACACCGGGGAGCTGTTTTTT. This encodes CASSLWTSGSYNTGELFF.

This clone came up a few times. V is TRBV18 and J is TRBJ1-1, with D uncertain. This CDR3 comprises 13 residues. Per the germline V gene, CDR1 is KGHSH and CDR2 is LQKENI. The V gene lost 3 bases and the J gene lost 1 base, with 6 bases spanning the gap. The CDR3 DNA is TGTGCCAGCTCACCGAAGACGAACACTGAAGCTTTCTTT. It is translated as CASSPKTNTEAFF.

The chain joins TRBV7-2 to TRBJ2-5; D unclear. Germline loops: CDR1 SGHTA, CDR2 FQGNSA. The V gene lost 1 base and the J gene lost 5 bases, with 8 bases spanning the gap. The CDR3 covers 13 residues. CDR3 nucleotides: TGTGCCAGCAGCTTAGGCATGTTGGAGACCCAGTACTTC. Amino acid sequence: CASSLGMLETQYF.

CDR3 DNA sequence: TGTGCCAGCAGCTTAGATGGCACAGATACGCAGTATTTT. This gives the protein CASSLDGTDTQYF. J is TRBJ2-3 and V is TRBV7-9; D is ambiguous. The CDR3 has 13 amino acids. Trimming removed 1 base at V and 1 base at J, with 3 bases between. CDR1 SEHNR and CDR2 FQNEAQ come from the germline V gene (reference sequence).